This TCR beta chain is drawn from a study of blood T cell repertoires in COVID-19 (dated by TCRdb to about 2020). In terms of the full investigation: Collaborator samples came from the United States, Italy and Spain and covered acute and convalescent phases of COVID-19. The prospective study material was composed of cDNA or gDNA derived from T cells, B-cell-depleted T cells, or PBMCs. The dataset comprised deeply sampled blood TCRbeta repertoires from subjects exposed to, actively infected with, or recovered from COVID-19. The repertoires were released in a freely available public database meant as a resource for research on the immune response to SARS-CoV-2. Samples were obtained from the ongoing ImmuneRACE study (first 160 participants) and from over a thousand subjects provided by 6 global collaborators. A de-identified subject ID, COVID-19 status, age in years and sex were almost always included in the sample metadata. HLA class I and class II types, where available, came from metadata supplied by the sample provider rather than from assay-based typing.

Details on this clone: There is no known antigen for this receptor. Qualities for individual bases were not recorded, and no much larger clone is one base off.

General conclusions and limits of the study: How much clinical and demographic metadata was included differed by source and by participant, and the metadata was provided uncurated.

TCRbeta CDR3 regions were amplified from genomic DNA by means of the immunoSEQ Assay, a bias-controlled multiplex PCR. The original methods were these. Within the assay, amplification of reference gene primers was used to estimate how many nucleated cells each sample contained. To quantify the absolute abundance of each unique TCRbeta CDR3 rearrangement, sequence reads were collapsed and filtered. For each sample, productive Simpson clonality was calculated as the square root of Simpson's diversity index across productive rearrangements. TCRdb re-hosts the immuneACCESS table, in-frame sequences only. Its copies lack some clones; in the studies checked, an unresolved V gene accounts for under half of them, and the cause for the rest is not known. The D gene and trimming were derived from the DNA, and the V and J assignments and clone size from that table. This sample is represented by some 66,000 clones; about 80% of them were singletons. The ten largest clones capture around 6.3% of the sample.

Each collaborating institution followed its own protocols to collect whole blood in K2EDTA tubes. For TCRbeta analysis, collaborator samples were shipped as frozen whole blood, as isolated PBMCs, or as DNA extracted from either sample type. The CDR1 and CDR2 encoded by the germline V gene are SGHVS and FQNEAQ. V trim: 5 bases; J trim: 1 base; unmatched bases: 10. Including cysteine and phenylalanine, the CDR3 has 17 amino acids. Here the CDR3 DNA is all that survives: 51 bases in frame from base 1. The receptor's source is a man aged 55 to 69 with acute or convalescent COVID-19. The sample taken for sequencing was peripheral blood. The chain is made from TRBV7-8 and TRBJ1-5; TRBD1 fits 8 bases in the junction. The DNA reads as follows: TGTGCCAGCAGCGCACAGGACAGGGTGTTAAGCAATCAGCCCCAGCATTTT. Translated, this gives CASSAQDRVLSNQPQHF.